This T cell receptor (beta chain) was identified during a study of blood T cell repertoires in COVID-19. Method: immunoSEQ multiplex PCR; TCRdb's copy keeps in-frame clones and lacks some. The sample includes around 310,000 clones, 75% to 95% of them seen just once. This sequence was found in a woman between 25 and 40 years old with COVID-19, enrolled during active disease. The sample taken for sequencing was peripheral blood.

The CDR3 DNA reads TGTGCCAGCAGCCCGAGGACAGGGAGAACTGAAGCTTTCTTT. Its translation: CASSPRTGRTEAFF. This rearrangement joins TRBV5-8 to TRBJ1-1; 8 bases agree with TRBD1. This CDR3 contains 14 residues. Germline V gene lookup returns CDR1 SGHTS and CDR2 YDEGEE. V lost 4 bases to trimming and J lost 5 bases; unmatched junction nucleotides: 7. Combining the CDR3 with reference TRBV5-8 and TRBJ1-1 gives the whole variable domain EAGVTQSPTHLIKTRGQQATLRCSPISGHTSVYWYQQALGLGLQFLLWYDEGEERNRGNFPPRFSGRQFPNYSSELNVNALELEDSALYLCASSPRTGRTEAFFGQGTRLTVV.